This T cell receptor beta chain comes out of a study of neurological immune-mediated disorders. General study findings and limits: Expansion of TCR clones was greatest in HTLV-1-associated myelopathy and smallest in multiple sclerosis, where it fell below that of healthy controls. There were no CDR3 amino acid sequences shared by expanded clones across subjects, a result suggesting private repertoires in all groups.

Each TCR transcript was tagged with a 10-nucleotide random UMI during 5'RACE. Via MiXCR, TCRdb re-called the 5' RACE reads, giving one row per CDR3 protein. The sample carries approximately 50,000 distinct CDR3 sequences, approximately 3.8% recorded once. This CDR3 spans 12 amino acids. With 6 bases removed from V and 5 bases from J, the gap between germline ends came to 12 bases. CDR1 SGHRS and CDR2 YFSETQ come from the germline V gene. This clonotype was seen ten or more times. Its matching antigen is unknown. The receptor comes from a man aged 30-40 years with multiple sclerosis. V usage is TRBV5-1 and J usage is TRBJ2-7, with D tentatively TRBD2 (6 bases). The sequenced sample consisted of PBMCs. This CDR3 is CASTSGVHEQYF. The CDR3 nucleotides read TGCGCCAGCACGTCGGGGGTCCACGAGCAGTACTTC.